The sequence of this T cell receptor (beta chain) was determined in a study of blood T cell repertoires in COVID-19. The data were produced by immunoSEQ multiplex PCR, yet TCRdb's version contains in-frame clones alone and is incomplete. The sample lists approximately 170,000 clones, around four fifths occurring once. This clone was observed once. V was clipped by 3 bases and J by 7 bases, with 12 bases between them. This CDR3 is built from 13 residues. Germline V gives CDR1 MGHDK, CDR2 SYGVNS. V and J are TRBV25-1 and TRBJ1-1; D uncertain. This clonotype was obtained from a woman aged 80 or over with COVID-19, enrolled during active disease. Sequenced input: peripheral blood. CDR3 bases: TGTGCCAGCAGTGAGGAGTATAGCGGTGAAGCTTTCTTT. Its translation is CASSEEYSGEAFF.